This T cell receptor beta chain was sequenced in a study of T cell changes during pregnancy in multiple sclerosis. Profiled with immunoSEQ multiplex PCR; TCRdb holds only in-frame clones, not every one. This sample has 40,000 to 55,000 clones, with 85% to 95% found just once. Trimming removed 7 bases at V and 6 bases at J, with 10 bases between. Germline V CDR1 and CDR2: SNHLY, FYNNEI. The CDR3 totals 11 residues. This receptor was taken from a female donor with multiple sclerosis, enrolled in a pregnancy study. Sequenced here: CD4+ T cells from peripheral blood mononuclear cells, sampled in the third trimester of pregnancy. The chain employs TRBV2 and TRBJ2-7; possible D gene TRBD2, 5 bases. This CDR3 is CASTSRAEQYF. As DNA, the CDR3 is TGTGCCAGCACGTCGCGGGCCGAGCAGTACTTC.